The T cell receptor beta chain described here comes from a study of blood T cell repertoires in COVID-19. Sequenced by immunoSEQ multiplex PCR; TCRdb stores in-frame clones only, minus some. This table has a few hundred thousand clones, around 85% appearing once. Looked up from germline, CDR1 is SNHLY and CDR2 is FYNNEI. The CDR3 sequence is 18 residues long. J lost 0 bases, V lost 9 bases, and 15 bases had no gene match. The V and J genes are TRBV2 and TRBJ2-1; 9 nucleotides agree with TRBD2. The TCR comes from a woman in her fifties or sixties who had recovered from COVID-19. The material sequenced was PBMCs or T cells enriched from blood (not recorded which). The CDR3 loop reads CASHLGSGRHSSYNEQFF. The CDR3 DNA is TGTGCCAGTCACCTAGGGAGCGGGAGGCACAGCTCCTACAATGAGCAGTTCTTC.